This T cell receptor (beta chain) came from a study of T-cell reconstitution after alpha-beta-depleted transplantation in children (dated by TCRdb to about 2016). Regarding the research as a whole: Using TCR repertoire profiling, the study quantitatively followed how T-cell immune reconstitution unfolded in children after TCRalphabeta/CD19-depleted allogeneic hematopoietic cell transplantation. Study-level results and caveats: In some patients, the high TCRbeta diversity seen at day 60 was put down to recipient T cells and intrathymic progenitors that had survived conditioning. Over the following months the frequencies of hyperexpanded clones went down, and after one year T-cell counts and TCRbeta diversity were mostly credited to newly produced T cells. The apparently early alphabetaT-cell count recovery about two months after transplant was reportedly dependent on only several hundred rapidly expanded clones derived from non-depleted graft cells.

The intended sense of this specimen's treatment or condition label: allogeneic hematopoietic cell transplantation with graft depleted of TCRalphabeta T cells and CD19 B cells. TCRalphabeta/CD19-depleted allogeneic hematopoietic cell grafts were given to the transplant recipients, all of whom were children. The library relied on PCR. Sequencer: Illumina HiSeq 2500. Molecular barcoding was employed in the preparation of TCR libraries, with unique molecular identifiers being used to normalize TCRbeta repertoire quantification. The raw public reads went through TCRdb reprocessing: fastp at Q25, MiXCR clone calling, in-frame beta chains kept. Here each entry gathers all rows of one CDR3 protein and keeps the most common genes and DNA. This sample lists approximately 500,000 distinct CDR3 sequences; about 10% were detected once. The ten top clones hold 2% to 2.5% of the sample. Note on this clonotype: Its antigen is still unknown. No base quality information exists; no much larger clone differs at one position.

Spanning cysteine to phenylalanine, the CDR3 consists of 14 amino acids. Of all the DNA, just the CDR3 is kept, 42 bases in frame from base 1. Trimming takes 1 base off V and 10 bases off J; junction bases not matched to a gene: 5. The germline V gene (reference sequence) gives CDR1 as LNHNV and CDR2 as YYDKDF. The source was PBMCs, collected before TCRalphabeta/CD19-depleted stem cell transplant. Recombination connected TRBV15 to TRBJ2-1; 9 central bases correspond to TRBD2. The clonotype comes from a child aged 2-9 years with inherited bone marrow failure, due to receive a stem cell transplant. The DNA sequence reads TGTGCCACCAGCAGAGGTGCTGCGGGAGGGGAGCAGTTCTTC. This sequence encodes CATSRGAAGGEQFF.